This T cell receptor beta chain was observed in a study of human T cells and chemical hapten exposure. Study summary: Small differences in pooled library volume mainly drove the variation in TCR yields per sample. Study-level points and caveats: Following DPC sensitization, TCRs present above 1 in 1000 frequency showed no change.

Germline V lookup: CDR1 SGHRS, CDR2 YFSETQ. The CDR3 totals 13 residues. Trimming left V 4 bases short and J 3 bases short, with 10 bases between. Time point reported: healthy volunteer bleed at 6 weeks. The authors' total RNA extraction used unfractionated whole blood. Individual cDNA molecules in this library carried unique molecular identifiers. In the original analysis: Sample TCR totals centred on a median of around 96,000, ranging roughly 23,224 to 690,600. One entry per CDR3 protein, called by TCRdb with MiXCR from the RACE reads. The V and J calls here are based on TCRdb, not the publication. The sample contains about 82,000 distinct CDR3 sequences, about 8.7% of which appear only once. This clonotype has more than one count but fewer than ten. What it recognizes is unknown.

The clonotype comes from a male donor in good health. Some clones in this sample may be carry-over from other donors' samples. The sample taken for sequencing was whole blood. V gene TRBV5-1 combines with J gene TRBJ2-5; no clear D. The chain's CDR3 is CASSVTLKETQYF. The CDR3 DNA is TGCGCCAGCAGCGTTACATTGAAAGAGACCCAGTACTTC.